The rows below give T cell receptor beta chains drawn from one sample of a study of cytomegalovirus exposure and HLA in healthy donors. Data came from immunoSEQ multiplex PCR; TCRdb stores just in-frame clones and leaves some out. The profile shows approximately 220,000 clones, nearly 80% of them singletons. Material: PBMCs. The receptors were sampled from a male donor in good health and CMV-seronegative. The CDR3 runs from the conserved cysteine through the conserved F or W. A D gene is named only where the DNA matches it firmly. A row's size may be missing; if present it is once, few, many or a size class.

J: TRBJ1-1; D: -; V: TRBV29-1; length: 13; size: -; DNA: TGCAGCGTTGAGGGGGCAGTGAGGACTGAAGCTTTCTTT; CDR3: CSVEGAVRTEAFF
J: TRBJ2-7; D: -; V: TRBV13; length: 16; size: -; DNA: TGTGCCAGCAGCCCAGGGGTCTCACCTTATTCCTACGAGCAGTACTTC; CDR3: CASSPGVSPYSYEQYF
J: TRBJ1-5; D: -; V: TRBV21-1; length: 15; size: -; DNA: TGTGCCAGCAGTAAAAGGCCACAGGGCAATCAGCCCCAGCATTTT; CDR3: CASSKRPQGNQPQHF
J: TRBJ2-7; D: TRBD2; V: TRBV2; length: 14; size: -; DNA: TGTGCCAGAGAACCTAGCGGGAGGTTCTACGAGCAGTACTTC; CDR3: CAREPSGRFYEQYF
J: TRBJ1-2; D: -; V: TRBV5-1; length: 14; size: -; DNA: TGCGCCAGCAGCTTGGACAGGACACTTTATGGCTACACCTTC; CDR3: CASSLDRTLYGYTF
J: TRBJ2-1; D: TRBD2; V: TRBV7-9; length: 17; size: -; DNA: TGTGCCAGCAGCTTAGCCCTACGAGCGGGGGGGCTTGCTGAGCAGTTCTTC; CDR3: CASSLALRAGGLAEQFF
J: TRBJ2-1; D: -; V: TRBV10-3; length: 13; size: -; DNA: TGTGCCATCAACGAAGGGGGTTACAATGAGCAGTTCTTC; CDR3: CAINEGGYNEQFF
J: TRBJ2-3; D: -; V: TRBV19; length: 16; size: -; DNA: TGTGCCAGTAGTATTTCAGGGGCTGGAGCTACAGATACGCAGTATTTT; CDR3: CASSISGAGATDTQYF
J: TRBJ2-2; D: -; V: TRBV4-2; length: 18; size: -; DNA: TGTGCCAGCAGCCACGCCAGGGATGGACAGTCTTCCACCGGGGAGCTGTTTTTT; CDR3: CASSHARDGQSSTGELFF
J: TRBJ2-7; D: -; V: TRBV7-7; length: 15; size: -; DNA: TGTGCTAGCAGCTTAGGCGGCGGGGCCTCCTACGAGCAGTACTTC; CDR3: CASSLGGGASYEQYF
J: TRBJ2-2; D: TRBD2; V: TRBV30; length: 14; size: -; DNA: TGTGCCTGGTCGGGACTAGGGAACACCGGGGAGCTGTTTTTT; CDR3: CAWSGLGNTGELFF
J: TRBJ2-3; D: TRBD2; V: TRBV9; length: 17; size: -; DNA: TGTGCCAGCAGCCCCCGACCAGCGGGGGGCCTGACAGATACGCAGTATTTT; CDR3: CASSPRPAGGLTDTQYF
J: TRBJ1-2; D: -; V: TRBV14; length: 15; size: -; DNA: TGTGCCAGCAGCCGGGCGGGGGCCGTGAACTATGGCTACACCTTC; CDR3: CASSRAGAVNYGYTF
J: TRBJ1-5; D: TRBD1; V: TRBV28; length: 15; size: -; DNA: TGTGCCAGCTTACCAGGGGGCTTCGGCAATCAGCCCCAGCATTTT; CDR3: CASLPGGFGNQPQHF
J: TRBJ2-7; D: -; V: TRBV5-1; length: 14; size: -; DNA: TGCGCCAGCAGTCCGACAAGGATCCCCTACGAGCAGTACTTC; CDR3: CASSPTRIPYEQYF
J: TRBJ2-7; D: TRBD2; V: TRBV11-2; length: 16; size: -; DNA: TGTGCCAGCAGCCCAACCGCGGGGGAGTATCCCTACGAGCAGTACTTC; CDR3: CASSPTAGEYPYEQYF
J: TRBJ1-2; D: -; V: TRBV6-1; length: 15; size: -; DNA: TGTGCCAGCAGTGAAGTGGTGGTTGATAGCTATGGCTACACCTTC; CDR3: CASSEVVVDSYGYTF
J: TRBJ1-5; D: -; V: TRBV5-6; length: 14; size: -; DNA: TGTGCCAGCAGCCCAGGACAGACAAATCAGCCCCAGCATTTT; CDR3: CASSPGQTNQPQHF
J: TRBJ2-7; D: -; V: TRBV27; length: 14; size: -; DNA: TGTGCCAGCAGTTGGGCAGGCAGCTCCTACGAGCAGTACTTC; CDR3: CASSWAGSSYEQYF
J: TRBJ1-4; D: -; V: TRBV18; length: 15; size: -; DNA: TGTGCCAGCTCATCCCGCCAGGCCTTGGGTGAAAAACTGTTTTTT; CDR3: CASSSRQALGEKLFF
J: TRBJ1-5; D: TRBD1; V: TRBV30; length: 15; size: -; DNA: TGTGCCTGGACCACCGGGACAGATAGCAATCAGCCCCAGCATTTT; CDR3: CAWTTGTDSNQPQHF
J: TRBJ2-1; D: TRBD2; V: TRBV18; length: 17; size: -; DNA: TGTGCCAGCTCACCACCTGGGCTAGCGGGAGGGATCAATGAGCAGTTCTTC; CDR3: CASSPPGLAGGINEQFF
J: TRBJ1-1; D: TRBD1; V: TRBV4-2; length: 13; size: once; DNA: TGTGCCAGCAGCTTGCGGGACAGGGCTGAAGCTTTCTTT; CDR3: CASSLRDRAEAFF
J: TRBJ1-4; D: TRBD1; V: TRBV6-5; length: 15; size: -; DNA: TGTGCCAGCAGAGACTACAGGGGAATAAATGAAAAACTGTTTTTT; CDR3: CASRDYRGINEKLFF
J: TRBJ1-1; D: -; V: TRBV6-1; length: 14; size: few; DNA: TGTGCCAGCAGTGATCTTAGGGGGAACACTGAAGCTTTCTTT; CDR3: CASSDLRGNTEAFF
J: TRBJ1-1; D: -; V: TRBV10-3; length: 15; size: -; DNA: TGTGCCATCAGTGAGTCGAAAGGGCGGGACACTGAAGCTTTCTTT; CDR3: CAISESKGRDTEAFF
J: TRBJ1-1; D: -; V: TRBV9; length: 14; size: few; DNA: TGTGCCAGCAGCGTAGATGTAGGGGCCACTGAAGCTTTCTTT; CDR3: CASSVDVGATEAFF
J: TRBJ2-3; D: TRBD2; V: TRBV6-1; length: 19; size: -; DNA: TGTGCCAGCAGTGCACTCCTCCGACTAGCGGGGAGGGCCCCCGGTACGCAGTATTTT; CDR3: CASSALLRLAGRAPGTQYF
J: TRBJ2-1; D: TRBD2; V: TRBV19; length: 17; size: -; DNA: TGTGCCAGTAGTATTCGGGGTCTAGCGGGGTGGGACAATGAGCAGTTCTTC; CDR3: CASSIRGLAGWDNEQFF
J: TRBJ2-1; D: -; V: TRBV4-1; length: 13; size: once; DNA: TGCGCCAGCAGCCTCCCTTCCGACAATGAGCAGTTCTTC; CDR3: CASSLPSDNEQFF
J: TRBJ2-1; D: -; V: TRBV6-1; length: 15; size: -; DNA: TGTGCCAGCAGGGCTCAACGGAGGGGGGGCTTTGAGCAGTTCTTC; CDR3: CASRAQRRGGFEQFF
J: TRBJ1-4; D: -; V: TRBV5-1; length: 13; size: -; DNA: TGCGGACTTGTGGGTCGGTATAATGAAAAACTGTTTTTT; CDR3: CGLVGRYNEKLFF
J: TRBJ2-7; D: TRBD2; V: TRBV19; length: 14; size: -; DNA: TGTGCCAGTGGGGAGGGGAGTGGGACCTACGAGCAGTACTTC; CDR3: CASGEGSGTYEQYF
J: TRBJ1-1; D: -; V: TRBV6-1; length: 14; size: few; DNA: TGTGCCAGCAGCTCCTTCCCAGAGAACACTGAAGCTTTCTTT; CDR3: CASSSFPENTEAFF
J: TRBJ2-7; D: -; V: TRBV5-4; length: 15; size: once; DNA: TGTGCCAGCAGCTTGAGCGGGCCGCTCCTCTACGAGCAGTACTTC; CDR3: CASSLSGPLLYEQYF
J: TRBJ1-5; D: TRBD1; V: TRBV11-2; length: 13; size: -; DNA: TGTGCCAGCAGAGGGACAGGGGATCAGCCCCAGCATTTT; CDR3: CASRGTGDQPQHF